The 26 T cell receptor beta chains below all came from one sample that was sequenced in a study of CD4 T cells in relation to SARS-CoV-2 and coronaviruses. TCRdb's copy holds only in-frame clones and misses some; the assay was immunoSEQ multiplex PCR. The sample lists under 70,000 clones; 86% were seen once. Before the COVID-19 pandemic, during about 2011-2019, CD4+ T cells were taken from unexposed donors. Sequencing was carried out using memory CD4+ T cells from PBMCs. Receptors were obtained from a human donor in good health.

This chain uses TRBV19 with TRBJ1-3, with D uncertain. Trimming left V 6 bases short and J 5 bases short, with 5 bases between. CDR3 length equals 11 residues. Germline V CDR1 and CDR2: LNHDA, SQIVND (reference sequence). The CDR3 DNA follows: TGTGCCAGTAGCCTCCGAAACACCATATATTTT. Encoded protein: CASSLRNTIYF.

The rearrangement uses TRBV10-2 and TRBJ2-7; D may be TRBD1 (6 bases). Germline values: CDR1 WSHSY, CDR2 SAAADI. This CDR3 is 14 amino acids long. V was trimmed by 6 bases and J by 1 base, leaving 13 bases between them. The CDR3: CASSDRNPSYEQYF. The CDR3 region has the DNA TGCGCCAGCAGCGACAGGAACCCTTCCTACGAGCAGTACTTC.

This clone was seen once. The V and J genes are TRBV5-1 and TRBJ1-2, with 8 bases aligning to TRBD1. This CDR3 region has 16 residues. V dropped 4 bases and J dropped 3; count of bases not matched to a gene: 11. The V gene's germline CDR1 is SGHRS and CDR2 YFSETQ. The DNA of the CDR3 is TGCGCCAGCAGCCCAGGGCCGGGACAGGATTACTATGGCTACACCTTC. The encoded protein is CASSPGPGQDYYGYTF.

The chain carries TRBV5-1 and TRBJ2-5; the D call may be TRBD1 or TRBD2 (5 bases each). Trimming pared 5 bases from V and 8 bases from J, leaving 7 bases between. This CDR3 region has 10 residues. In germline, CDR1 is SGHRS, CDR2 YFSETQ. CDR3 in amino acids: CASRGDTQYF. CDR3 nucleotides: TGCGCCAGCAGGGGGGATACCCAGTACTTC.

The CDR3 sequence is CASSSTGNTGELFF. Here the CDR3 DNA reads TGTGCCAGCAGTTCGACGGGGAACACCGGGGAGCTGTTTTTT. The J gene is TRBJ2-2, the V gene TRBV7-8, with D unclear. The V end lost 6 bases, the J end lost 1 base, and 9 bases lay between the germline ends. CDR3 length: 14 residues. Germline V gene lookup returns CDR1 SGHVS and CDR2 FQNEAQ.

This rearrangement joins TRBV6-1 to TRBJ1-5, with no clear D. V was cut by 1 base and J by 0 bases, with 10 bases left in between. The CDR3 has 16 residues. CDR1 is MNHNS, CDR2 SASEGT, per germline. The CDR3 DNA follows: TGTGCCAGCAGTGAAGTCGGCAGACATAGCAATCAGCCCCAGCATTTT. It encodes CASSEVGRHSNQPQHF.

This chain links TRBV7-9 with TRBJ1-1; the D is unclear. Trimming took 4 bases from V and 2 from J, leaving 11 bases between them. Per germline, CDR1 SEHNR and CDR2 FQNEAQ (reference sequence). The CDR3 runs to 14 residues. The CDR3 loop is CASSSGRINTEAFF. CDR3 nucleotide sequence: TGTGCCAGCAGCTCCGGACGGATCAACACTGAAGCTTTCTTT.

V usage is TRBV29-1 and J usage is TRBJ2-1; no definite D call. CDR1 and CDR2 (germline): SQVTM, ANQGSEA. The length of the CDR3 is 15 residues. Trimming cost V 7 bases and J 0 bases, with 16 bases left between them. In nucleotides, the CDR3 is TGCAGCGCCATAGTTATTCCGGGCTCCTACAATGAGCAGTTCTTC. It translates to CSAIVIPGSYNEQFF.

The chain links TRBV14 to TRBJ2-3; D unclear. Trimming took off 0 bases at V and 0 bases at J, with 10 bases between the two ends. The length of the CDR3 is 16 residues. CDR1 and CDR2 from the germline V gene are SGHDN and FVKESK. CDR3 coding DNA: TGTGCCAGCAGCCAAGACAGGTCAGCTAGCACAGATACGCAGTATTTT. Translation gives CASSQDRSASTDTQYF.

The chain has TRBV19 and TRBJ2-7; D may match TRBD1 or TRBD2 (5 bases each). The CDR3 loop spans 13 amino acids. Between the trimmed V and J ends, which lost 0 bases and 7 bases, there was a span of 10 bases. The germline gives CDR1 LNHDA, CDR2 SQIVND (reference sequence). CDR3 in amino acids: CASSIEGPGEQYF. The CDR3 DNA follows: TGTGCCAGTAGTATAGAGGGGCCGGGGGAGCAGTACTTC. Full variable domain (missing parts from reference TRBV19 and TRBJ2-7): DGGITQSPKYLFRKEGQNVTLSCEQNLNHDAMYWYRQDPGQGLRLIYYSQIVNDFQKGDIAEGYSVSREKKESFPLTVTSAQKNPTAFYLCASSIEGPGEQYFGPGTRLTVT.

The CDR3, as DNA: TGTGCCAGCAGTGAAGCCCATCTCGGGACAGGGGGCGCGGAGACCCAGTACTTC. It yields the protein CASSEAHLGTGGAETQYF. This rearrangement joins TRBV6-1 to TRBJ2-5; 12 nucleotides align to TRBD1. Trimming cost V 0 bases and J 5 bases; bases outside gene matches: 10. From germline, CDR1 is MNHNS and CDR2 SASEGT. The CDR3 runs 18 residues.

V is TRBV28 and J is TRBJ2-7; D is uncertain. V was clipped by 7 bases and J by 0 bases, with 16 bases between them. Germline CDR1 and CDR2: MDHEN and SYDVKM. There are 15 residues in the CDR3. CDR3 protein: CASTEQALSSYEQYF. DNA of the CDR3: TGTGCCAGCACCGAGCAGGCCCTCAGCTCCTACGAGCAGTACTTC.

The chain combines TRBV28 with TRBJ1-4; 8 positions match TRBD1. The CDR3 contains 16 residues. The V and J ends lost 6 bases and 12 bases, in that order; junction bases with no gene match: 18. The V gene's germline CDR1 is MDHEN and CDR2 SYDVKM. CDR3 sequence reads: CASSPHRGQDLAELFF. The CDR3 nucleotides read TGTGCCAGCAGCCCCCATAGGGGACAGGACCTAGCGGAACTGTTTTTT. The entire variable domain, with the rest obtained from reference TRBV28 and TRBJ1-4, is as follows: DVKVTQSSRYLVKRTGEKVFLECVQDMDHENMFWYRQDPGLGLRLIYFSYDVKMKEKGDIPEGYSVSREKKERFSLILESASTNQTSMYLCASSPHRGQDLAELFFGSGTQLSVL.

The V call is TRBV7-2, the J call TRBJ1-1, with D hard to call. The CDR3 runs 13 residues. From germline, CDR1 is SGHTA and CDR2 FQGNSA. Trimming shortened V by 1 base and J by 6 bases, and 9 bases separated the two germline ends. CDR3 protein: CASSLGGGPEAFF. As DNA, the CDR3 is TGTGCCAGCAGCTTAGGGGGAGGGCCTGAAGCTTTCTTT.

The rearrangement uses TRBV27 and TRBJ1-4; 10 bases map to TRBD1. The germline V gene encodes CDR1 MNHEY and CDR2 SMNVEV (reference sequence). This CDR3 comprises 14 residues. Trimming cost V 6 bases and J 7 bases; bases outside gene matches: 5. CDR3 amino acids: CASSRQGAGEKLFF. The DNA of the CDR3 is TGTGCCAGCAGCCGACAGGGGGCCGGTGAAAAACTGTTTTTT. Together with reference TRBV27 and TRBJ1-4, the CDR3 gives the full variable domain: EAQVTQNPRYLITVTGKKLTVTCSQNMNHEYMSWYRQDPGLGLRQIYYSMNVEVTDKGDVPEGYKVSRKEKRNFPLILESPSPNQTSLYFCASSRQGAGEKLFFGSGTQLSVL.

The rearrangement uses TRBV7-8 and TRBJ2-1, with 12 bases identical to TRBD2. The germline CDR1 and CDR2 sequences are SGHVS and FQNEAQ. The CDR3 length is 16 residues. The V segment lost 4 bases and the J segment 4 bases; nucleotides outside the gene matches: 5. In nucleotides, the CDR3 is TGTGCCAGCAGCTCAGCTAGCGGGAGGGCGTACAATGAGCAGTTCTTC. The encoded protein is CASSSASGRAYNEQFF.

This clone was seen only a few times. The rearrangement uses TRBV30 and TRBJ2-1; TRBD1 or TRBD2 may be the D gene (6 bases each). The V end was cut by 2 bases, the J end by 10 bases, with 9 bases between. Germline V gene data show CDR1 as GTSNPN and CDR2 as SVGIG (reference sequence). The CDR3 runs to 11 residues. CDR3 protein: CAWSRGREQFF. In DNA, the CDR3 is TGTGCCTGGAGTAGGGGGAGGGAGCAGTTCTTC.

The chain joins TRBV5-1 to TRBJ2-5, with a tentative D call TRBD2 (6 bases). This CDR3 comprises 16 residues. V was shortened by 4 bases and J by 4 bases, with 20 bases between the two germline ends. CDR1 SGHRS and CDR2 YFSETQ come from the germline V gene. DNA for the CDR3: TGCGCCAGCAGCCCGACCGGCGGGTTAGCGGTAGAGACCCAGTACTTC. This translates into CASSPTGGLAVETQYF. Variable domain in full (rest from reference TRBV5-1 and TRBJ2-5): KAGVTQTPRYLIKTRGQQVTLSCSPISGHRSVSWYQQTPGQGLQFLFEYFSETQRNKGNFPGRFSGRQFSNSRSEMNVSTLELGDSALYLCASSPTGGLAVETQYFGPGTRLLVL.

This clone was counted between two and nine times. The chain joins TRBV7-7 to TRBJ1-2, with D possibly being TRBD1 (5 bases). Trimming cost V 5 bases and J 4 bases, with 23 bases left between them. Germline V lookup: CDR1 SSHAT, CDR2 FNYEAQ (reference sequence). The CDR3 is 17 amino acids. CDR3 DNA: TGTGCCAGCAGCCCCTTGTTTGGGGCCGAGAGGAGCTATGGCTACACCTTC. It translates to CASSPLFGAERSYGYTF.

The chain employs TRBV9 and TRBJ2-7, with 9 nucleotides matching TRBD1. CDR1 and CDR2 from the germline V gene are SGDLS and YYNGEE. This CDR3 comprises 14 residues. Trimming took 0 bases from V and 5 from J; bases not matched to a gene: 3. This CDR3 is CASSVADRGHEQYF. DNA for the CDR3: TGTGCCAGCAGCGTAGCGGACAGGGGACACGAGCAGTACTTC.

The chain couples TRBV3-1 (or the pseudogene TRBV3-2) to TRBJ2-7; D is perhaps TRBD2 (5 bases). Germline loops: CDR1 LGHDT, CDR2 YNNKEL (reference sequence). The CDR3 is 14 residues long. The V and J ends lost 2 bases and 1 base respectively, with 9 bases between them. In DNA form, the CDR3 reads TGTGCCAGCAGCCAACTAGCTGTTTCCTACGAGCAGTACTTC. Translation gives CASSQLAVSYEQYF.

CDR3 amino acids: CASSDRTGTGELFF. The CDR3 nucleotides read TGCGCCAGCAGTGACCGAACGGGTACCGGGGAGCTGTTTTTT. This sequence joins TRBV10-1 and TRBJ2-2; D is unclear. Germline-derived CDR1 and CDR2 are WNHNN and SYGVQD (reference sequence). Between the trimmed V and J ends, which lost 3 bases and 5 bases, there was a span of 10 bases. The length of the CDR3 is 14 residues.

The J gene is TRBJ2-1, the V gene TRBV2; D may be TRBD1 or TRBD2 (6 bases each). V was pared by 7 bases and J by 6 bases, with 16 bases between. The germline V gene encodes CDR1 SNHLY and CDR2 FYNNEI. The CDR3 is made up of 14 amino acids. The CDR3 loop is CASNLGGSGNEQFF. CDR3 nucleotides: TGTGCCAGCAACCTAGGGGGGAGCGGCAATGAGCAGTTCTTC.

The chain links TRBV11-2 to TRBJ2-1; D is perhaps TRBD1 or TRBD2 (5 bases each). This CDR3 spans 16 amino acids. CDR1 is SGHAT, CDR2 FQNNGV, per germline. With 4 bases removed from V and 2 bases from J, the gap between germline ends came to 15 bases. CDR3 protein: CASSSTSMGAYNEQFF. CDR3 DNA sequence: TGTGCCAGCAGCTCGACCTCAATGGGGGCCTACAATGAGCAGTTCTTC.

The chain has TRBV19 and TRBJ1-6, with D tentatively TRBD1 (5 bases). The CDR3 is made up of 13 amino acids. CDR1 is LNHDA, CDR2 SQIVND, per germline (reference sequence). The V end was cut by 7 bases, the J end by 9 bases, with 13 bases between. The CDR3 sequence: CASNRDPGSPLHF. CDR3 nucleotides: TGTGCCAGTAATCGGGACCCAGGTTCACCCCTCCACTTT. The whole variable domain, remainder taken from reference TRBV19 and TRBJ1-6, is DGGITQSPKYLFRKEGQNVTLSCEQNLNHDAMYWYRQDPGQGLRLIYYSQIVNDFQKGDIAEGYSVSREKKESFPLTVTSAQKNPTAFYLCASNRDPGSPLHFGNGTRLTVT.

This rearrangement joins TRBV3-1 (or the pseudogene TRBV3-2) to TRBJ2-1, with TRBD2 as a possible D gene (5 bases). CDR1 is LGHDT and CDR2 is YNNKEL in the germline V gene (reference sequence). CDR3 length: 15 amino acids. V lost 6 bases and J 7 bases, leaving 19 bases between the germline ends. CDR3 DNA sequence: TGTGCCAGCAGAACCACTGAGGGAGTAACTAATGAGCAGTTCTTC. It codes for CASRTTEGVTNEQFF.